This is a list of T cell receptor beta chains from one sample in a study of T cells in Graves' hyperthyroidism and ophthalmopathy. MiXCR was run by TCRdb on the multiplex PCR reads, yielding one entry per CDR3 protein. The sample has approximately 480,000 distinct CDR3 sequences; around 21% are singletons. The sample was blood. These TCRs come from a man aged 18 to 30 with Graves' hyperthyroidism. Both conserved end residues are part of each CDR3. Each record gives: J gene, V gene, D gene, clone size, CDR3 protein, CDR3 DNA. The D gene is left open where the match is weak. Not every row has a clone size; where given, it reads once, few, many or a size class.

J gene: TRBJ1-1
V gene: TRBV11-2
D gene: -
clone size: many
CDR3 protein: CASSPFQGSTEAFF
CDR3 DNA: TGTGCCAGCAGCCCATTCCAGGGATCCACTGAAGCTTTCTTT

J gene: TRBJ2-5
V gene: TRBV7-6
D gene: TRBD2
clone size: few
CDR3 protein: CASSDQGLAGQQETQYF
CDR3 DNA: TGTGCCAGCAGCGATCAAGGACTAGCGGGACAACAAGAGACCCAGTACTTC

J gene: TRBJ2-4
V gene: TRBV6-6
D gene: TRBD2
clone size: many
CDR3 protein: CASSSSSGGSKNIQYF
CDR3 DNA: TGTGCCAGCAGTTCATCTAGCGGGGGGTCCAAAAACATTCAGTACTTC

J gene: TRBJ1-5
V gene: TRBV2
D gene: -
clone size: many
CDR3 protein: CASSEGGGWSNQPQHF
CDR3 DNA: TGTGCCAGCAGTGAAGGTGGAGGTTGGAGCAATCAGCCCCAGCATTTT

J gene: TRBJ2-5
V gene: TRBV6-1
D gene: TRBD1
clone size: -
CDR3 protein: CAIRQGAWETQYF
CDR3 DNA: TGTGCCATACGACAGGGGGCCTGGGAGACCCAGTACTTC

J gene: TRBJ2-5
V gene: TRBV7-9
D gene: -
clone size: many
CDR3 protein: CASSLAIGSQETQYF
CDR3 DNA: TGTGCCAGCAGCTTAGCGATAGGATCACAAGAGACCCAGTACTTC

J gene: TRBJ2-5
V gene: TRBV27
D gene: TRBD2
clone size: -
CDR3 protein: CASSLGLAGKETQYF
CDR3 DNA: TGTGCCAGCAGTCTAGGACTAGCGGGAAAAGAGACCCAGTACTTC

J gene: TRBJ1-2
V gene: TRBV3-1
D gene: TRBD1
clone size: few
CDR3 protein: CASSQDPGQSRYGYTF
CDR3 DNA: TGTGCCAGCAGCCAAGATCCGGGACAGTCCCGTTATGGCTACACCTTC

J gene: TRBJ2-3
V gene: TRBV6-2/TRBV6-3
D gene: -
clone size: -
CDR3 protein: CASSYGGPPGNTDTQYF
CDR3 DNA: TGTGCCAGCAGTTACGGGGGGCCACCGGGGAACACAGATACGCAGTATTTT

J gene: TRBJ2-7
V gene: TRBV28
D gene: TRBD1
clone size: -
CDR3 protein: CASISAGTGVSYEQYF
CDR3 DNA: TGTGCCAGCATTAGTGCCGGGACAGGGGTTTCCTACGAGCAGTACTTC

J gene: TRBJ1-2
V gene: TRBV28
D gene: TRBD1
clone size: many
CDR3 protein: CASRPRGPRASYGYTF
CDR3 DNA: TGTGCCAGCAGACCAAGGGGGCCTAGAGCTTCCTATGGCTACACCTTC

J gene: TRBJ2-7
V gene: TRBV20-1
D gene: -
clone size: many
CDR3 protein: CSARLAGGQYF
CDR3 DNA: TGCAGTGCCCGTCTGGCCGGGGGGCAGTACTTC

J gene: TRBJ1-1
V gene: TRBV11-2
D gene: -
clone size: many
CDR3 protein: CASSLNSEAFF
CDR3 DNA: TGTGCCAGCAGCTTAAATTCTGAAGCTTTCTTT

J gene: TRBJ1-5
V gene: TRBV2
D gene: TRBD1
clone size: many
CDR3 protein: CASKGHDTGDSNQPQHF
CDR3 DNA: TGTGCCAGCAAAGGTCATGATACAGGGGATAGCAATCAGCCCCAGCATTTT

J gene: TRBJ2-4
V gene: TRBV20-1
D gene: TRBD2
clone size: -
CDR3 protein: CSAPGLAGKNIQYF
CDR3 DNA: TGCAGTGCTCCGGGACTAGCGGGAAAAAACATTCAGTACTTC

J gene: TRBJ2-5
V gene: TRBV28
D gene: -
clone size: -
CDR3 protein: CASSLIETAQETQYF
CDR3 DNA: TGTGCCAGCAGTTTAATTGAAACAGCCCAAGAGACCCAGTACTTC

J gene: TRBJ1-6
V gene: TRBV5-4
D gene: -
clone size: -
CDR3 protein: CASSAGGYNSPLHF
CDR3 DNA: TGTGCCAGCAGCGCCGGGGGCTATAATTCACCCCTCCACTTT

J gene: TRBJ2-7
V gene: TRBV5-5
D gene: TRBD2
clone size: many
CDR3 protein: CASRFWTSGGYEQYF
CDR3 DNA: TGTGCCAGCAGATTCTGGACTAGCGGAGGGTACGAGCAGTACTTC

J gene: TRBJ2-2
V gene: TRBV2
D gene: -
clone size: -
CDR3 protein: CASSEMRANTGELFF
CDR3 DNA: TGTGCCAGCAGTGAAATGCGGGCGAACACCGGGGAGCTGTTTTTT

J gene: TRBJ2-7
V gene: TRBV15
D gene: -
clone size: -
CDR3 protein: CATSRDLGAPYEQYF
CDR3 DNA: TGTGCCACCAGCAGAGATCTAGGAGCCCCCTACGAGCAGTACTTC

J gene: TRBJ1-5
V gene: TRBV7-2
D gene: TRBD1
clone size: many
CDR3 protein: CASSFSTGVHQPQHF
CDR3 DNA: TGTGCCAGCAGCTTCTCGACAGGGGTGCATCAGCCCCAGCATTTT

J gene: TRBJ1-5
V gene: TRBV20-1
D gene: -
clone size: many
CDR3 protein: CSARDRADQHF
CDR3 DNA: TGCAGTGCTAGAGATCGGGCGGACCAGCATTTT

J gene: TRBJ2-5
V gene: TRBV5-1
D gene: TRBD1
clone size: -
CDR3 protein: CASSLALRTGPTETQYF
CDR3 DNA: TGCGCCAGCAGCTTGGCCTTGAGGACAGGGCCCACGGAGACCCAGTACTTC

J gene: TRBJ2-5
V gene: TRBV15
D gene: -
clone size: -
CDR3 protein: CATSRSPQETQYF
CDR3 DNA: TGTGCCACCAGCAGATCTCCTCAAGAGACCCAGTACTTC

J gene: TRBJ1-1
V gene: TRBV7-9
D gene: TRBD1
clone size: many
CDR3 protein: CASRQETGVATEAFF
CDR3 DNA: TGTGCCAGCAGGCAAGAAACAGGGGTAGCTACTGAAGCTTTCTTT

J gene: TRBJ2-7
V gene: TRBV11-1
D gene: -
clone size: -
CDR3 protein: CASSLDRTGLSTSSYEQYF
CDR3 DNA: TGTGCCAGCAGCTTAGATCGAACGGGCCTTTCAACCTCCTCCTACGAGCAGTACTTC

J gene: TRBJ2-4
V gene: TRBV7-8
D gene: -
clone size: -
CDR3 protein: CASSLGWLGIGNIKYF
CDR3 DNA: TGTGCCAGCAGCTTAGGATGGCTGGGGATCGGAAACATTAAGTACTTC

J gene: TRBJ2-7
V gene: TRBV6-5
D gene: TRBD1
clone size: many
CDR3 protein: CASSYYGTGGYEQYF
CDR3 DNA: TGTGCCAGCAGTTACTACGGGACAGGGGGCTACGAGCAGTACTTC

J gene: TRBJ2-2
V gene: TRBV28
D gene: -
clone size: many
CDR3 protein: CASSTRTAPGELFF
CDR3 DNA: TGTGCCAGCAGTACCCGGACGGCCCCCGGGGAGCTGTTTTTT

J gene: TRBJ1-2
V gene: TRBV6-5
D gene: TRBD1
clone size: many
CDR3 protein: CASSKGAGEDYGYTF
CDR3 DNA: TGTGCCAGCTCCAAGGGGGCGGGGGAGGACTATGGCTACACCTTC

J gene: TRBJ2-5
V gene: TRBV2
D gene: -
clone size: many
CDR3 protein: CASRKGGSGETQYF
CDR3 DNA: TGTGCCAGCAGGAAGGGGGGGTCGGGAGAGACCCAGTACTTC

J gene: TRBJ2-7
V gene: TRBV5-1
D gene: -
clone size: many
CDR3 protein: CASSSRPQEQQYF
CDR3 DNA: TGCGCCAGCAGCTCCCGTCCCCAGGAACAGCAGTACTTC

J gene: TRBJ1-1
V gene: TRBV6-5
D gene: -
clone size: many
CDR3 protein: CASSYAHLNTEAFF
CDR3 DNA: TGTGCCAGCAGTTATGCGCACCTAAACACTGAAGCTTTCTTT

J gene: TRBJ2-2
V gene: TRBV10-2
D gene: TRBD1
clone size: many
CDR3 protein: CASSTGLNTGELFF
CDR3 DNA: TGCGCCAGCTCGACAGGGTTGAACACCGGGGAGCTGTTTTTT

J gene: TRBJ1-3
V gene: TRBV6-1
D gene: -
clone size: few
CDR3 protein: CASSEGITGNTIYF
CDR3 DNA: TGTGCCAGCAGTGAGGGGATAACCGGAAACACTATATATTTT